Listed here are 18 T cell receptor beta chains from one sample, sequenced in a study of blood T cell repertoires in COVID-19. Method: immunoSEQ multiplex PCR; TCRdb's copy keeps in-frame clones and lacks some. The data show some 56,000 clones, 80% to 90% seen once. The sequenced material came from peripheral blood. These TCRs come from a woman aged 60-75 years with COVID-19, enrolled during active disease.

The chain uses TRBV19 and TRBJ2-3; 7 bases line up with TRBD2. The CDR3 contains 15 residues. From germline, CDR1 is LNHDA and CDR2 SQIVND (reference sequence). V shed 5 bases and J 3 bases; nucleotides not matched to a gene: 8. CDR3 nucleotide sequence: TGTGCCAGTAGTGGTCGACTAGCAGTAACAGATACGCAGTATTTT. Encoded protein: CASSGRLAVTDTQYF.

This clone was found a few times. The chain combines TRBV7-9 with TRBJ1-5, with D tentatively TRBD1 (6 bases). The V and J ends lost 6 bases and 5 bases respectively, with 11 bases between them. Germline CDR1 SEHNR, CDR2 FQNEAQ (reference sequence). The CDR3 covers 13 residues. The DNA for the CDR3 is TGTGCCAGCAGTCCACAGGGAGATCAGCCCCAGCATTTT. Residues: CASSPQGDQPQHF.

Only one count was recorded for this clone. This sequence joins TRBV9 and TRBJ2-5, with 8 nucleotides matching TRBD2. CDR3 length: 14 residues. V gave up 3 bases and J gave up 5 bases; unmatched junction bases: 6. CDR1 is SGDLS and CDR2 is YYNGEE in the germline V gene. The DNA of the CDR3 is TGTGCCAGCAGCGCCTACGGGGGGGCTGAGACCCAGTACTTC. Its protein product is CASSAYGGAETQYF. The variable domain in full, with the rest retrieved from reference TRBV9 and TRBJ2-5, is DSGVTQTPKHLITATGQRVTLRCSPRSGDLSVYWYQQSLDQGLQFLIQYYNGEERAKGNILERFSAQQFPDLHSELNLSSLELGDSALYFCASSAYGGAETQYFGPGTRLLVL.

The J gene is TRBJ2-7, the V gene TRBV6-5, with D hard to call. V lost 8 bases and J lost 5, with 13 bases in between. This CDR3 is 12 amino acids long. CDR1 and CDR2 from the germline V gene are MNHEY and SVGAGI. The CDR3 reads CASLSLLHEQYF. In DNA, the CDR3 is TGTGCCAGCCTTAGCCTCCTCCACGAGCAGTACTTC.

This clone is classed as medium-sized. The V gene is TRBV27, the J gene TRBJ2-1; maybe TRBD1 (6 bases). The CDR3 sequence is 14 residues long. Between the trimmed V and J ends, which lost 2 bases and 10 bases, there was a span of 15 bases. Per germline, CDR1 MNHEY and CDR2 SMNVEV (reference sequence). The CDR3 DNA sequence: TGTGCCAGCAGTTTAGGCGGTTTTGGGGGCGAGCAGTTCTTC. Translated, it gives CASSLGGFGGEQFF.

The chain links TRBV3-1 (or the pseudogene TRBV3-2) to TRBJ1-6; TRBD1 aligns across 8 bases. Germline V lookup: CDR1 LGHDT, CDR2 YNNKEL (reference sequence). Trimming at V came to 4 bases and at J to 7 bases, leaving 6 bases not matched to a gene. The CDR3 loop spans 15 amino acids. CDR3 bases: TGTGCCAGCAGCCCTCGGACAGGGCAAAATTCACCCCTCCACTTT. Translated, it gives CASSPRTGQNSPLHF.

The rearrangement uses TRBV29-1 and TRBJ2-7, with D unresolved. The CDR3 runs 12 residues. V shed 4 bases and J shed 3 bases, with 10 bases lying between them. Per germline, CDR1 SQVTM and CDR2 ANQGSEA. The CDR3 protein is CSVAFYDYEQYF. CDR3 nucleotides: TGCAGCGTTGCCTTCTATGACTACGAGCAGTACTTC.

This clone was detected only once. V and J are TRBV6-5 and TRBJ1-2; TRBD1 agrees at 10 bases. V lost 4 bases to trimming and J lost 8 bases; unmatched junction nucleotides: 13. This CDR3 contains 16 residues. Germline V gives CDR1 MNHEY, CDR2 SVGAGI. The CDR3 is CASSWRTGGVVRGYTF. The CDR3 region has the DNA TGTGCCAGCAGTTGGCGGACAGGGGGTGTAGTAAGGGGCTACACCTTC.

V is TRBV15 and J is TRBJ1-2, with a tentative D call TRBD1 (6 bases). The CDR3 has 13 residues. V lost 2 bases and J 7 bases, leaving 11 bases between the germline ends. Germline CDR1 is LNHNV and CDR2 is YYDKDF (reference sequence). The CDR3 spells CATSRRTVGGYTF. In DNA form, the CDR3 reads TGTGCCACCAGCAGAAGGACAGTAGGTGGCTACACCTTC.

CDR3 amino acids: CASSDRRSVGDRANTEAFF. In DNA, the CDR3 is TGTGCCAGCAGTGACCGGAGGTCGGTGGGAGACAGGGCGAACACTGAAGCTTTCTTT. V is TRBV6-1 and J is TRBJ1-1; TRBD1 aligns across 7 bases. The CDR3 covers 19 residues. Germline CDR1 MNHNS, CDR2 SASEGT. The ends lost 3 bases at V and 1 base at J; junction bases unmatched: 17.

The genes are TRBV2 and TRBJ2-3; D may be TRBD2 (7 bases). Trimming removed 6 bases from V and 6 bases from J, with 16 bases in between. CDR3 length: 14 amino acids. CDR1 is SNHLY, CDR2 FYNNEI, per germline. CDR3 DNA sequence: TGTGCCAGCAGGAGGGGGGAGGGCCAGGATACGCAGTATTTT. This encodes CASRRGEGQDTQYF.

CDR3 amino acids: CASGPYDREETQYF. CDR3 nucleotides: TGTGCCAGCGGGCCCTACGACAGGGAGGAGACCCAGTACTTC. This sequence joins TRBV5-4 and TRBJ2-5; TRBD1 matches at 7 bases. Germline CDR1 reads SGHNT; CDR2 reads YYREEE (reference sequence). There are 14 residues in the CDR3. Unmatched junction bases numbered 11, after V lost 7 bases and J lost 5 bases.

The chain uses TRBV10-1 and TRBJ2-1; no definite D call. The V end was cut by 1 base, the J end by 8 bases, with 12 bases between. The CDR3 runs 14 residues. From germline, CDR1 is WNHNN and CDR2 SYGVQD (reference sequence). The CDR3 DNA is TGCGCCAGCAGTGAGTGGGCTGCCGGCGATGAGCAGTTCTTC. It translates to CASSEWAAGDEQFF.

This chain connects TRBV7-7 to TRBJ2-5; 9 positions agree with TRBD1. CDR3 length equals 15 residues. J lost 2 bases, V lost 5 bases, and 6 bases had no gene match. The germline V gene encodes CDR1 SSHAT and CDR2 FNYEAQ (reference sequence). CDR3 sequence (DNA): TGTGCCAGCAGCACGGGACAGGGTATTCAAGAGACCCAGTACTTC. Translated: CASSTGQGIQETQYF.

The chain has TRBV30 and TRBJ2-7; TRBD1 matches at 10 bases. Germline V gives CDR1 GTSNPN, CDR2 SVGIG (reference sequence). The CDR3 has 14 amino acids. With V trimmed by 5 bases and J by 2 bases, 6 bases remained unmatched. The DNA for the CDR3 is TGTGCCTGGGTCGGGACAGGGGATACCTACGAGCAGTACTTC. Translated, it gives CAWVGTGDTYEQYF.

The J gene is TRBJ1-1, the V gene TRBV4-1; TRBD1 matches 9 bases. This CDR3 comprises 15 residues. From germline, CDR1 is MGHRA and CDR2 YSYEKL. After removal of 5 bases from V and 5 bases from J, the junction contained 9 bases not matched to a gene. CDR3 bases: TGCGCCAGCAGCTGGGGGACAGGGAGTAGGACTGAAGCTTTCTTT. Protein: CASSWGTGSRTEAFF.

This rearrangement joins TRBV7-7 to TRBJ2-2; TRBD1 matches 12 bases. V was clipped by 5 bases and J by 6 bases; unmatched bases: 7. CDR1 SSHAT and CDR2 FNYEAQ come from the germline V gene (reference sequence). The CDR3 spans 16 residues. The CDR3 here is CASSPSGTGGPGELFF. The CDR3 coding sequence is TGTGCCAGCAGCCCATCCGGGACAGGGGGCCCCGGGGAGCTGTTTTTT.

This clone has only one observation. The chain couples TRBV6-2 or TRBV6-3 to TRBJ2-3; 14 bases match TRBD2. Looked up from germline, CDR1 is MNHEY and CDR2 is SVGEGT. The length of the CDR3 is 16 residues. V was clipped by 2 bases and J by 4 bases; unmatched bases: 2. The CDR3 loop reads CASSYGGLAGADTQYF. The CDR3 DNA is TGTGCCAGCAGTTACGGGGGACTAGCGGGGGCAGATACGCAGTATTTT.